This T cell receptor (beta chain) was sequenced in a study of beta chain features in type 1 diabetes. For the study at large: Similarity in age, gender and cell yields was seen between patients and healthy donors.

Reverse transcribing all isolated RNA meant expressed TCRB transcripts were sequenced. Some clones are missing from TCRdb's copy, which holds only in-frame ones; the method was immunoSEQ multiplex PCR. The sample lists 900,000 or so clones, under 20% occurring once. CDR3 size: 13 residues. V was trimmed by 5 bases and J by 3 bases, leaving 10 bases between them. Germline CDR1 and CDR2: MNHEY and SVGAGI. General study points: Among type 1 diabetes patients, VDJ junctions had fewer insertions and more deletions.

Comments on this clone: Its antigen is still unknown.

The receptor comes from a young woman in good health. This rearrangement joins TRBV6-5 to TRBJ2-5; D gene uncertain. Sequences were obtained from naive CD4+ T cells from blood. CDR3: CASSNRQKETQYF. The CDR3 DNA reads as TGTGCCAGCAGTAACCGACAAAAAGAGACCCAGTACTTC.